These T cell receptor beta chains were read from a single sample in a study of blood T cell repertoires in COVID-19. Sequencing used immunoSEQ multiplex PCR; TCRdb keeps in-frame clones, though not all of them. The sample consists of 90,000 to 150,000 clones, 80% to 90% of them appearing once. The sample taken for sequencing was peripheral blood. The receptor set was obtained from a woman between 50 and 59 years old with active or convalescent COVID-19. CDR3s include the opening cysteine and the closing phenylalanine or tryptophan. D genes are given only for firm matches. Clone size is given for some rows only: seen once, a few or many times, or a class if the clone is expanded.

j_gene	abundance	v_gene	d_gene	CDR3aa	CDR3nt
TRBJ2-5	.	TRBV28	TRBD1	CASRKTSRGQGIKETQYF	TGTGCCAGCAGAAAGACCTCCCGAGGACAGGGGATTAAAGAGACCCAGTACTTC
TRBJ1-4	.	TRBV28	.	CASSLFLGKWGSNEKLFF	TGTGCCAGCAGTTTATTTTTGGGGAAATGGGGCTCTAATGAAAAACTGTTTTTT
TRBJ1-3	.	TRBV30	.	CASTGSGNTIYF	TGTGCCTCAACAGGCTCTGGAAACACCATATATTTT
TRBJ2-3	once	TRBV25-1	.	CASSKFRSTDTQYF	TGTGCCAGCAGTAAGTTCCGGAGCACAGATACGCAGTATTTT
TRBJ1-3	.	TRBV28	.	CASSPGASTIYF	TGTGCCAGCAGCCCTGGGGCTAGCACCATATATTTT
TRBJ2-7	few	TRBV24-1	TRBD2	CATSEPSGYEQYF	TGTGCCACCAGTGAACCTAGCGGCTACGAGCAGTACTTC
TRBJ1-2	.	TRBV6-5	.	CASSPSVTNYGYTF	TGTGCCAGCAGCCCCTCAGTTACTAACTATGGCTACACCTTC
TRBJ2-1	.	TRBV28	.	CASTGEVGNEQFF	TGTGCCAGCACCGGGGAGGTGGGCAATGAGCAGTTCTTC
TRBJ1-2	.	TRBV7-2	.	CASSLGAGGYGYTF	TGTGCCAGCAGCTTAGGGGCAGGCGGGTATGGCTACACCTTC
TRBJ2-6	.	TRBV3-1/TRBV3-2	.	CASGLQGSGANVLTF	TGTGCCAGCGGACTGCAGGGGTCCGGGGCCAACGTCCTGACTTTC
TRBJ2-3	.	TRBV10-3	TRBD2	CAIKREGADTQYF	TGTGCCATCAAACGGGAGGGCGCAGATACGCAGTATTTT
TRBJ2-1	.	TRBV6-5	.	CASTRNNEQFF	TGTGCCAGCACGAGGAACAATGAGCAGTTCTTC
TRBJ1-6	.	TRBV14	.	CASSPQRQITSPLHF	TGTGCCAGCAGTCCGCAAAGACAGATTACCTCACCCCTCCACTTT
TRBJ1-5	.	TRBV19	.	CASSIGQGHQPQHF	TGTGCCAGTAGTATAGGGCAGGGCCATCAGCCCCAGCATTTT
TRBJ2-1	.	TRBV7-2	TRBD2	CASKVGLGDNEQFF	TGTGCCAGCAAAGTGGGACTAGGAGACAATGAGCAGTTCTTC
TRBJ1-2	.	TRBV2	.	CASSPPANYGYTF	TGTGCCAGCAGTCCCCCGGCTAACTATGGCTACACCTTC
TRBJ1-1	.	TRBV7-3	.	CASSSPGIGDTEAFF	TGTGCCAGCAGCTCCCCAGGGATAGGGGACACTGAAGCTTTCTTT
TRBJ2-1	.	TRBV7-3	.	CASSPGSLYNEQFF	TGTGCCAGCAGCCCCGGGTCTCTCTACAATGAGCAGTTCTTC
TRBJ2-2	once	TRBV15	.	CATSRDRGASNTGELFF	TGTGCCACCAGCAGAGACAGGGGGGCTTCGAACACCGGGGAGCTGTTTTTT
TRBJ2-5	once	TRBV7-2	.	CASSYGGAGTQYF	TGTGCCAGCAGCTATGGGGGAGCGGGGACCCAGTACTTC
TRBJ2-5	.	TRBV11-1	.	CASSLVYQAETQYF	TGTGCCAGTAGCTTAGTTTACCAGGCGGAGACCCAGTACTTC
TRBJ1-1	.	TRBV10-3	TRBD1	CAISDGTAFGNTEAFF	TGTGCCATCAGTGACGGGACAGCCTTCGGGAACACTGAAGCTTTCTTT
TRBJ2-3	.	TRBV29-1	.	CSVAGGRMGTDTQYF	TGCAGCGTTGCGGGTGGGAGGATGGGAACAGATACGCAGTATTTT
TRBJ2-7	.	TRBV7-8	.	CASSLFGGLEYEQYF	TGTGCCAGCAGCTTATTTGGCGGGCTGGAGTACGAGCAGTACTTC
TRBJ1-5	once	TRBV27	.	CASSDGHFSNQPQHF	TGTGCCAGCAGCGACGGACACTTTAGCAATCAGCCCCAGCATTTT
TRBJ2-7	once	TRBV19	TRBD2	CASSSLARLADSYEQYF	TGTGCCAGTAGTTCCCTGGCCCGACTAGCGGATTCCTACGAGCAGTACTTC
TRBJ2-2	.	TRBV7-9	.	CASSLHAGPGELFF	TGTGCCAGCAGCCTCCACGCGGGACCCGGGGAGCTGTTTTTT
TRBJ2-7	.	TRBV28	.	CATADTYEQYF	TGTGCTACGGCAGACACCTACGAGCAGTACTTC
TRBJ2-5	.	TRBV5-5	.	CASSLEFGETQYF	TGTGCCAGCAGCTTGGAATTCGGAGAGACCCAGTACTTC
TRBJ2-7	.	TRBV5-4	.	CASSLVRGGAHEQYF	TGTGCCAGCAGCTTGGTTAGGGGGGGGGCCCACGAGCAGTACTTC
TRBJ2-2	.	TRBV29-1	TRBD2	CSAYLAGAVSGELFF	TGCAGCGCGTACTTAGCGGGAGCGGTTTCCGGGGAGCTGTTTTTT
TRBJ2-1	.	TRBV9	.	CASSVGAHNEQFF	TGTGCCAGCAGCGTGGGCGCCCACAATGAGCAGTTCTTC
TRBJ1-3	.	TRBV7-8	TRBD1	CASTRQGSPSGNTIYF	TGTGCCAGCACCAGACAGGGTTCGCCCTCTGGAAACACCATATATTTT
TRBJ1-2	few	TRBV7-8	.	CASSPMPGLAYGYTF	TGTGCCAGCAGCCCTATGCCGGGACTCGCCTATGGCTACACCTTC
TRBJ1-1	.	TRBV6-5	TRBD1	CASSYGTDTEAFF	TGTGCCAGCAGTTACGGGACAGACACTGAAGCTTTCTTT
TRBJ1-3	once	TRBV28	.	CASSSPITVANTIYF	TGTGCCAGCAGTTCCCCCATTACCGTAGCGAACACCATATATTTT
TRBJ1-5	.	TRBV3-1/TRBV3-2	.	CASSLTGGSQPQHF	TGTGCCAGCAGCCTTACCGGTGGTTCTCAGCCCCAGCATTTT
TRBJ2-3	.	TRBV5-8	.	CASSSLRGTDTQYF	TGTGCCAGCAGCTCACTTCGGGGCACAGATACGCAGTATTTT
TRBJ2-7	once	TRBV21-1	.	CASSKSRRKPTYEQYF	TGTGCCAGCAGCAAATCACGGAGGAAACCCACCTACGAGCAGTACTTC
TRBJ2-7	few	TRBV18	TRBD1	CASSPPTGTYEQYF	TGTGCCAGCTCACCACCGACAGGGACCTACGAGCAGTACTTC
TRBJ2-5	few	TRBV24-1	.	CATSDQGETQYF	TGTGCCACCAGTGATCAGGGGGAGACCCAGTACTTC
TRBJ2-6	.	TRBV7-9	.	CASSFGRSGANVLTF	TGTGCCAGCAGCTTTGGGCGCTCTGGGGCCAACGTCCTGACTTTC
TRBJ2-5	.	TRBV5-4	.	CASSLAGALETQYF	TGTGCCAGCAGCTTGGCAGGGGCGTTGGAGACCCAGTACTTC
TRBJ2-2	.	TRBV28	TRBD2	CASSQGTSAFYTGELFF	TGTGCCAGCAGTCAAGGGACTAGCGCATTTTATACCGGGGAGCTGTTTTTT
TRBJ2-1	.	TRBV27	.	CASTRQGSEQFF	TGTGCCAGCACCCGACAAGGGAGTGAGCAGTTCTTC
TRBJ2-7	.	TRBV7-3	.	CASSLRAGREQYF	TGTGCCAGCAGCTTAAGGGCAGGTCGCGAGCAGTACTTC
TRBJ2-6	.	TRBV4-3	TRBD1	CASSLNTGDGANVLTF	TGCGCCAGCAGCCTAAATACAGGGGATGGGGCCAACGTCCTGACTTTC
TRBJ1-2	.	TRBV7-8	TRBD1	CASSLRTGATLIYGYTF	TGTGCCAGCAGCTTACGGACAGGGGCGACCCTTATCTATGGCTACACCTTC
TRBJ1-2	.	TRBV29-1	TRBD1	CSVVQGPVYGYTF	TGCAGCGTTGTACAGGGGCCCGTCTATGGCTACACCTTC
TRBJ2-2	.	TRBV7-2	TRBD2	CASSLVESAGGVTGELFF	TGTGCCAGCAGCTTAGTTGAGTCAGCGGGAGGGGTCACCGGGGAGCTGTTTTTT
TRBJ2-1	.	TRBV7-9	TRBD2	CASSFSLAGPGVYNEQFF	TGTGCCAGCAGCTTTTCCCTAGCGGGCCCGGGGGTCTACAATGAGCAGTTCTTC